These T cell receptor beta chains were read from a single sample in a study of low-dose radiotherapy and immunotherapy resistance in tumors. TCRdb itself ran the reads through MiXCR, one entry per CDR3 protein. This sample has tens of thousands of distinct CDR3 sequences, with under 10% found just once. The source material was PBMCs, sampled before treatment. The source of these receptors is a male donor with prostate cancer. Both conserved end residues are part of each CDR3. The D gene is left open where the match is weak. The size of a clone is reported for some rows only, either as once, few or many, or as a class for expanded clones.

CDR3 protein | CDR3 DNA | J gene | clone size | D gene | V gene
CSALGGGSSYEQYF | TGCAGTGCCCTGGGGGGCGGGAGCTCCTACGAGCAGTACTTC | TRBJ2-7 | many | NA | TRBV20-1
CASSPQAFLDGYTF | TGCGCCAGCAGTCCACAGGCGTTTTTGGATGGCTACACCTTC | TRBJ1-2 | many | NA | TRBV10-2
CASSTRTDANTGELFF | TGTGCCAGCTCAACTCGCACTGACGCGAACACCGGGGAGCTGTTTTTT | TRBJ2-2 | once | NA | TRBV18
CASSPAGSIQYF | TGTGCCAGCAGTCCGGCGGGGAGCATTCAGTACTTC | TRBJ2-4 | many | NA | TRBV6-2/TRBV6-3
CAWSTGGTLPFEQYF | TGTGCCTGGAGTACTGGGGGGACCCTCCCCTTCGAGCAGTACTTC | TRBJ2-7 | many | NA | TRBV30
CSVTGPGELFF | TGCAGCGTTACGGGCCCCGGGGAGCTGTTTTTT | TRBJ2-2 | many | NA | TRBV29-1
CASSLETGWLSYEQYF | TGTGCCAGCAGCTTAGAGACAGGGTGGCTCTCCTACGAGCAGTACTTC | TRBJ2-7 | few | TRBD1 | TRBV7-8
CASSTPSTGGGEKLFF | TGTGCCAGCAGCACCCCCTCTACAGGGGGCGGTGAAAAACTGTTTTTT | TRBJ1-4 | many | TRBD1 | TRBV5-5
CASSLTGGSYNEQFF | TGTGCCAGCAGCTTAACAGGGGGGTCCTACAATGAGCAGTTCTTC | TRBJ2-1 | many | NA | TRBV7-3
CASSWGRLSYEQYF | TGTGCCAGCAGTTGGGGGCGACTCTCCTACGAGCAGTACTTC | TRBJ2-7 | few | NA | TRBV28
CASSPGQGGQTQYF | TGTGCCAGCAGCCCTGGACAGGGGGGACAGACCCAGTACTTC | TRBJ2-5 | NA | TRBD1 | TRBV6-5
CSVRGSEAFF | TGCAGCGTTCGTGGGTCTGAAGCTTTCTTT | TRBJ1-1 | many | NA | TRBV29-1
CASTSGSRYEQYF | TGTGCCAGCACCAGCGGGAGCAGGTACGAGCAGTACTTC | TRBJ2-7 | many | TRBD2 | TRBV6-5
CASSFSTGVLGAFF | TGTGCCAGCAGTTTTTCAACCGGGGTCTTGGGAGCTTTCTTT | TRBJ1-1 | many | NA | TRBV28
CASSRWGLPAAYEQYF | TGTGCCAGCAGTCGGTGGGGGCTACCCGCGGCCTACGAGCAGTACTTC | TRBJ2-7 | many | NA | TRBV26
CSARDRASGIPSYNEQFF | TGCAGTGCTAGAGATCGGGCTAGCGGGATTCCCTCCTACAATGAGCAGTTCTTC | TRBJ2-1 | many | TRBD2 | TRBV20-1
CASSLVVVEGYEQYF | TGTGCCAGCAGCTTGGTCGTGGTCGAGGGTTACGAGCAGTACTTC | TRBJ2-7 | many | NA | TRBV5-6
CASSLGGGNQPQHF | TGTGCCAGCAGCTTGGGGGGGGGCAATCAGCCCCAGCATTTT | TRBJ1-5 | many | NA | TRBV13
CASSLGGSDNEQFF | TGTGCCAGCAGCCTGGGGGGGTCCGACAATGAGCAGTTCTTC | TRBJ2-1 | many | TRBD2 | TRBV11-2
CASSLAVLAGHNEQFF | TGTGCCAGCAGCTTAGCAGTACTAGCGGGGCACAATGAGCAGTTCTTC | TRBJ2-1 | many | TRBD2 | TRBV7-2